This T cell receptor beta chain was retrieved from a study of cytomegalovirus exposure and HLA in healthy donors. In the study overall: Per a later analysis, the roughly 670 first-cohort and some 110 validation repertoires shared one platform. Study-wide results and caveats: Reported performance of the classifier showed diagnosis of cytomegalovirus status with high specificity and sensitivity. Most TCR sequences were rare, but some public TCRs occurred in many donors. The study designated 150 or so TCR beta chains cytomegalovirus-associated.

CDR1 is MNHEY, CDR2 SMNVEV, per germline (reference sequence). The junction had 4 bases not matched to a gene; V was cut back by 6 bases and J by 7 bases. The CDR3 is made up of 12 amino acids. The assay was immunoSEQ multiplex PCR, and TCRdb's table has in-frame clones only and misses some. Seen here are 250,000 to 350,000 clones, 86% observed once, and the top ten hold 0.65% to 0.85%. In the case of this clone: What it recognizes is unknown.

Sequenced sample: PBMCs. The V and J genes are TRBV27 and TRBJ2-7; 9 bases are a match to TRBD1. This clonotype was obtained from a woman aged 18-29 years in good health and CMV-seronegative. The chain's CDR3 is CASRTGGSEQYF. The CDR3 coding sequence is TGTGCCAGCAGGACAGGGGGTTCAGAGCAGTACTTC.